The rows below give T cell receptor beta chains drawn from one sample of a study of human T cells and chemical hapten exposure. One entry per CDR3 protein, called by TCRdb with MiXCR from the RACE reads. The table records 300,000 to 450,000 distinct CDR3 sequences, around 5.5% of them present only once. This sample comprised whole blood, obtained in connection with sensitization to the hapten diphenylcyclopropenone (DPC). All receptors derive from a woman aged 50 to 60 with alopecia areata. Some clones in this sample may be carry-over from other donors' samples. Both conserved end residues are part of each CDR3. The D gene is left open where the match is weak. Clone size, where shown, is once, few, many, or a class for clones that have expanded.

cdr3_nt	cdr3_aa	clone_size	d_call	v_call	j_call
TGCGCCAGCAGCTTGGCCGTCGGGAGCGCCTACAATGAGCAGTTCTTC	CASSLAVGSAYNEQFF	few	-	TRBV5-1	TRBJ2-1
TGTGCCAGCAGTGAAAGGGGTGCAGGGGCCAACGTCCTGACTTTC	CASSERGAGANVLTF	many	-	TRBV6-1	TRBJ2-6
TGCGCCAGCAGCCAAGATCTGGGCAGGGGGTTTGGTGAAGCTTTCTTT	CASSQDLGRGFGEAFF	few	TRBD1	TRBV4-3	TRBJ1-1
TGCGCCAGCAGCTTGGTTCAGGGTTCCTACAATGAGCAGTTCTTC	CASSLVQGSYNEQFF	few	-	TRBV5-1	TRBJ2-1
TGTGCCAGCAGCCCAAGAGGGACTGGTGGGCAGTACTTC	CASSPRGTGGQYF	-	-	TRBV14	TRBJ2-7
TGCGCCAGCAGCTTGGCCGCGGTTGCCTACGAGCAGTACTTC	CASSLAAVAYEQYF	many	-	TRBV5-1	TRBJ2-7
TGTGCCAGCAGTGAAAGGGGACTAGCGGGCAGCTCCTACGAGCAGTACTTC	CASSERGLAGSSYEQYF	few	TRBD2	TRBV6-1	TRBJ2-7
TGCAGTGCAACCCGGGACGGCACCGGGGAGCTGTTTTTT	CSATRDGTGELFF	few	-	TRBV20-1	TRBJ2-2
TGTGCCAGCAGCTTGGATACAGGGCCTTGGGAAAAACTGTTTTTT	CASSLDTGPWEKLFF	-	-	TRBV5-5	TRBJ1-4
TGTGCCACCAGTGACCACACGGACAGCACAGATACGCAGTATTTT	CATSDHTDSTDTQYF	few	-	TRBV24-1	TRBJ2-3
TGTGCCAGCAGCCGCGTGCCGGGATTCAATCAGCCCCAGCATTTT	CASSRVPGFNQPQHF	many	-	TRBV3-1	TRBJ1-5
TGCAGTGCGCCTACTAGCGGGACGACAGATACGCAGTATTTT	CSAPTSGTTDTQYF	many	TRBD2	TRBV20-1	TRBJ2-3
TGTGCCAGCTCACCCGCCCAAGGGAAGAATGAAAAACTGTTTTTT	CASSPAQGKNEKLFF	many	-	TRBV18	TRBJ1-4
TGTGCCAGCACCACAGGGGACACTGAAGCTTTCTTT	CASTTGDTEAFF	-	TRBD1	TRBV6-5	TRBJ1-1
TGCAGTGCTAGAGAGCGGGGTAGCAATCAGCCCCAGCATTTT	CSARERGSNQPQHF	-	-	TRBV20-1	TRBJ1-5
TGTGCCAGCAGTTACGACCCCCGACGGAACACAGATACGCAGTATTTT	CASSYDPRRNTDTQYF	many	-	TRBV6-2/TRBV6-3	TRBJ2-3
TGCAGCGCCGATACAGGGGGAGAGCAGTACTTC	CSADTGGEQYF	many	TRBD1	TRBV29-1	TRBJ2-7
TGTGCCAGCAGCACACAATCCACCTCGGATGAGCAGTTCTTC	CASSTQSTSDEQFF	few	-	TRBV7-2	TRBJ2-1
TGTGCCAGCAGCTTGTCACAGCCATTTCGACCCAATGAGCAGTTCTTC	CASSLSQPFRPNEQFF	few	-	TRBV5-4	TRBJ2-1
TGTGCCAGCAGGGACAGGGGATCGGATGGCTACACCTTC	CASRDRGSDGYTF	many	TRBD1	TRBV2	TRBJ1-2
TGTGCCAGCAGCGTAGGGATAGGACAGGGTGAAGAGACCCAGTACTTC	CASSVGIGQGEETQYF	few	TRBD1	TRBV9	TRBJ2-5
TGTGCCACCAGCGAGAGGACAGGGGGCTCTGGAAACACCATATATTTT	CATSERTGGSGNTIYF	few	TRBD1	TRBV15	TRBJ1-3
TGTGCCAGCAGCAAAGGGACGGATGAAGCTTTCTTT	CASSKGTDEAFF	many	-	TRBV11-3	TRBJ1-1
TGCGCCAGCAGCCAAGATCACGGGCTTGGCGCTGAAGCTTTCTTT	CASSQDHGLGAEAFF	many	-	TRBV4-1	TRBJ1-1
TGTGCCAGCAGCCGGGGGGTTTTATACAACAATGAGCAGTTCTTC	CASSRGVLYNNEQFF	-	TRBD2	TRBV7-6	TRBJ2-1
TGTGCCAGCAGTTTACCCGGACGGGGACCCTACGAGCAGTACTTC	CASSLPGRGPYEQYF	few	-	TRBV12-3/TRBV12-4	TRBJ2-7
TGTGCCAGCAGTTCCCTAGCGGACAGGGGATACAATGAGCAGTTCTTC	CASSSLADRGYNEQFF	many	TRBD1	TRBV28	TRBJ2-1
TGTGCCAGTAGTACCTACAGGGATCGGGGGGAGCTGTTTTTT	CASSTYRDRGELFF	-	-	TRBV19	TRBJ2-2
TGCAGTGCTAGCAACCGGGGCGCCGAGCAGTTCTTC	CSASNRGAEQFF	few	-	TRBV20-1	TRBJ2-1
TGTGCCTGGAGCGCCGGACGCCAGGGAGAAGCTTTCTTT	CAWSAGRQGEAFF	few	-	TRBV30	TRBJ1-1
TGTGCCAGCAGTTACTCGAGGATCCACGAGCAGTACTTC	CASSYSRIHEQYF	few	-	TRBV6-5	TRBJ2-7
TGTGCCAGTAGTATGGGAGGGCCTCTTTTTATCCTGACTTTC	CASSMGGPLFILTF	many	TRBD2	TRBV19	TRBJ2-6
TGTGCCAGCAGCTTAGAGGGACTAGCACCGTACGAGCAGTACTTC	CASSLEGLAPYEQYF	many	TRBD2	TRBV7-2	TRBJ2-7
TGTGCCACCAGTGACCACCTAGCGGGAGCAGGAGATACGCAGTATTTT	CATSDHLAGAGDTQYF	many	TRBD2	TRBV24-1	TRBJ2-3
TGTGCCAGCAGCCCAGCGATGAAGGGGGTGGTCTATGGCTACACCTTC	CASSPAMKGVVYGYTF	many	-	TRBV3-1	TRBJ1-2
TGTGCCAGCAGCCTAACCGGGACGGTACAGACTGAAGCTTTCTTT	CASSLTGTVQTEAFF	many	-	TRBV6-2/TRBV6-3	TRBJ1-1
TGTGCCAGCAGCTTAGGGGTTATGAGGACAGATACGCAGTATTTT	CASSLGVMRTDTQYF	-	-	TRBV7-2	TRBJ2-3
TGTGCCAGCAGCTTACGACATCCCGTAAACACCATATATTTT	CASSLRHPVNTIYF	many	-	TRBV7-8	TRBJ1-3
TGCGCCAGCAGCTTTTATAGCGGGGGGGCCAGTACGCAGTATTTT	CASSFYSGGASTQYF	many	TRBD2	TRBV5-1	TRBJ2-3
TGTGCCAGCACCGAGCGGTTTACGGGATCTGAAAAACTGTTTTTT	CASTERFTGSEKLFF	few	-	TRBV6-1	TRBJ1-4
TGTGCCAGCAGCTTGTGGCTAGCGGTCCCGGAGACCCAGTACTTC	CASSLWLAVPETQYF	many	TRBD2	TRBV11-2	TRBJ2-5
TGTGCCAGCAGCCAACGGGGACAGGGCGCGAACACCGGGGAGCTGTTTTTT	CASSQRGQGANTGELFF	few	TRBD1	TRBV6-2/TRBV6-3	TRBJ2-2
TGTGCCACCAGCAGAGACCTGAACACTGAAGCTTTCTTT	CATSRDLNTEAFF	many	-	TRBV15	TRBJ1-1
TGTGCCAGCAGCTTGGTATCCGGGAACGGTGAAGCTTTCTTT	CASSLVSGNGEAFF	few	-	TRBV5-6	TRBJ1-1
TGTGCCAGCAGTTACCTCCTGGGGGAAGGCGAGCAGTACTTC	CASSYLLGEGEQYF	-	-	TRBV6-6	TRBJ2-7
TGTGCCAGCAGTCCTAGCTTAGGATACAATGAGCAGTTCTTC	CASSPSLGYNEQFF	many	-	TRBV6-2/TRBV6-3	TRBJ2-1